The subject of this entry is one T cell receptor beta chain. As yet, its antigen is unknown. CDR1 and CDR2 from the germline V gene are SNHLY and FYNNEI. The CDR3 is made up of 14 amino acids. V shed 5 bases and J shed 6 bases, with 11 bases lying between them. This record belongs to a study of T cells after yellow fever vaccination. Study-wide results and caveats: Clones from primary vaccination mostly reappeared after the booster (roughly 95% CD4, around 90% CD8).

Universal primer sites and UMIs were introduced during 5'RACE template-switching synthesis of TCR cDNA. MiXCR was run by TCRdb on the 5' RACE reads, yielding one entry per CDR3 protein. The table has approximately 550,000 distinct CDR3 sequences, around 21% seen once; the top ten hold roughly 13%. The source is a man aged 30 to 45 who received the YFV17D yellow fever vaccine. The material sequenced was PBMCs, taken 15 days after the yellow fever booster vaccination. This chain uses TRBV2 with TRBJ1-6; perhaps TRBD1 as D (6 bases). CDR3 nucleotide sequence: TGTGCCAGCAGTCGGGACACTTTTAATTCACCCCTCCACTTT. This codes for CASSRDTFNSPLHF.